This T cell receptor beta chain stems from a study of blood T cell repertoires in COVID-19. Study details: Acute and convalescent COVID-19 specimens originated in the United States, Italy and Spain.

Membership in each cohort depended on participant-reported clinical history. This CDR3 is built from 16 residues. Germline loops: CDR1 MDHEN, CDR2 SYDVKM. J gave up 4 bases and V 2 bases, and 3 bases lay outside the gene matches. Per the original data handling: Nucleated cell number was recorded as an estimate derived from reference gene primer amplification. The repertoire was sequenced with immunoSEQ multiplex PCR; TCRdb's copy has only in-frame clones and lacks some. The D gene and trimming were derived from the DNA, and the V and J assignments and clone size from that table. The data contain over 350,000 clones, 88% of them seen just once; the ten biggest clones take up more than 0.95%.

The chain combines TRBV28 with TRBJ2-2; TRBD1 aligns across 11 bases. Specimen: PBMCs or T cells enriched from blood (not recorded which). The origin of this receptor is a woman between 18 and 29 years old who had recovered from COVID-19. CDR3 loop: CASSLAGTGGTGELFF. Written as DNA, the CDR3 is TGTGCCAGCAGTTTAGCCGGGACAGGGGGCACCGGGGAGCTGTTTTTT.